One sample yielded the 29 T cell receptor beta chains listed below, sequenced in a study of CD8+ T cells in alopecia areata. Sequencing relied on a cDNA template that was reverse transcribed from extracted RNA. The assay was immunoSEQ multiplex PCR, and TCRdb's table has in-frame clones only and misses some. The sample comprises about 270,000 clones, around three fifths of which are singletons, and about 0.9% rests with the top ten. The treatment is: oral pan-JAK inhibitor, 5-10 mg twice daily. Specimen: CD4+ T cells sorted from blood, collected around week 52, from a patient treated with tofacitinib. The receptors stem from a human donor with alopecia areata.

The CDR3 coding sequence is TGTGCCAGTAGTATAGGGGGTAGCGGGCAAGAGACCCAGTACTTC. It codes for CASSIGGSGQETQYF. The chain combines TRBV19 with TRBJ2-5; 7 bases are shared with TRBD2. V lost 1 base and J lost 2; bases outside the gene matches: 4. The CDR3 has 15 amino acids. CDR1 is LNHDA, CDR2 SQIVND, per germline (reference sequence).

The DNA of the CDR3 is TGCGCCAGCAGCTTGGGCGGCTCCGGGGAGCTGTTTTTT. Encoded protein: CASSLGGSGELFF. V usage is TRBV5-1 and J usage is TRBJ2-2, with D unclear. The V gene's germline CDR1 is SGHRS and CDR2 YFSETQ. This CDR3 is built from 13 residues. Between the trimmed V and J ends, which lost 0 bases and 6 bases, there was a span of 6 bases.

A word on this clone: The same CDR3 also results from other DNA sequences found in this sample. The chain joins TRBV4-2 to TRBJ2-7, with D tentatively TRBD1 (5 bases). V was cut by 0 bases and J by 4 bases, with 7 bases left in between. Per the germline V gene, CDR1 is LGHNA and CDR2 is YNFKEQ. The CDR3 runs to 13 residues. The CDR3, as DNA: TGTGCCAGCAGCCAAGACCAGGGTTACGAGCAGTACTTC. Amino acids: CASSQDQGYEQYF.

The V gene is TRBV5-1, the J gene TRBJ1-3; a possible D gene is TRBD1 (6 bases). Germline CDR1 SGHRS, CDR2 YFSETQ. Trimming cost V 0 bases and J 3 bases, with 7 bases left between them. The CDR3 covers 14 residues. The CDR3 DNA follows: TGCGCCAGCAGCTTGGACAGGGTTGGAAACACCATATATTTT. Its protein is CASSLDRVGNTIYF.

The chain recombines TRBV7-9 with TRBJ2-5; 10 nucleotides agree with TRBD1. With 4 bases clipped from V and 1 base from J, the junction kept 6 bases outside the gene matches. This CDR3 contains 16 residues. Germline CDR1 reads SEHNR; CDR2 reads FQNEAQ (reference sequence). The CDR3 nucleotides read TGTGCCAGCAGCTCCCGAAGGACAGGGGGCCAAGAGACCCAGTACTTC. Its translation is CASSSRRTGGQETQYF.

The gene calls are TRBV5-1 and TRBJ1-2; D not resolved. Germline V gives CDR1 SGHRS, CDR2 YFSETQ. V was clipped by 4 bases and J by 4 bases, with 14 bases between them. This CDR3 is 14 amino acids long. The CDR3 DNA reads TGCGCCAGCAGCATCCGGACCTCGGGCTATGGCTACACCTTC. Translated, it gives CASSIRTSGYGYTF.

This clone was found a few times. The chain employs TRBV7-2 and TRBJ1-6; 9 bases match TRBD1. Germline V lookup: CDR1 SGHTA, CDR2 FQGNSA. The CDR3 consists of 15 residues. Unmatched junction bases numbered 9, after V lost 5 bases and J lost 10 bases. As DNA, the CDR3 is TGTGCCAGCAGCACATCCGGGACAGGGCGGTCACCCCTCCACTTT. Its protein product is CASSTSGTGRSPLHF.

V and J are TRBV4-1 and TRBJ2-2; 7 bases map to TRBD2. CDR3 length: 16 residues. Germline CDR1 reads MGHRA; CDR2 reads YSYEKL. V was pared by 2 bases and J by 0 bases, with 3 bases of the junction left unmatched. CDR3 sequence reads: CASSQSGGANTGELFF. In nucleotides, the CDR3 is TGCGCCAGCAGCCAAAGTGGGGGGGCGAACACCGGGGAGCTGTTTTTT.

This clone was seen more than once but under ten times. The chain has TRBV10-3 and TRBJ2-7; either TRBD1 or TRBD2 may supply D (5 bases each). Trimming cost V 9 bases and J 2 bases, with 8 bases left between them. Germline lookup yields CDR1 ENHRY and CDR2 SYGVKD. The CDR3 sequence is 11 residues long. The CDR3 protein is CAIGTPYEQYF. CDR3 coding DNA: TGTGCCATTGGGACCCCCTACGAGCAGTACTTC.

The V gene is TRBV29-1, the J gene TRBJ1-2, with TRBD1 identical over 9 bases. This CDR3 has 13 amino acids. The J segment lost 3 bases and the V segment lost 5 bases, leaving 4 bases of the junction unmatched. The germline V gene has CDR1 SQVTM and CDR2 ANQGSEA. The CDR3 nucleotides are TGCAGCGTTTTGACAGGGGGAGACTATGGCTACACCTTC. Residues: CSVLTGGDYGYTF.

This clone was counted a few times. This chain uses TRBV6-6 with TRBJ2-3; 10 nucleotides align to TRBD2. After removal of 7 bases from V and 2 bases from J, the junction contained 6 bases not matched to a gene. This CDR3 contains 15 residues. Germline V lookup: CDR1 MNHNY, CDR2 SVGAGI (reference sequence). The CDR3: CASIQAGGPTDTQYF. CDR3 nucleotide sequence: TGTGCCAGCATCCAAGCGGGGGGGCCCACAGATACGCAGTATTTT.

Points on this clone: Other DNA sequences in the same sample also yield this CDR3. The rearrangement links TRBV5-1 to TRBJ2-5, with a weak D call TRBD1 (6 bases). The length of the CDR3 is 14 residues. V was cut by 4 bases and J by 2 bases, with 12 bases left in between. Germline loops: CDR1 SGHRS, CDR2 YFSETQ. The CDR3 sequence: CASSPGTTQETQYF. The DNA for the CDR3 is TGCGCCAGCAGCCCCGGGACAACGCAAGAGACCCAGTACTTC.

The sample holds a few counts of this clone. The rearrangement uses TRBV10-2 and TRBJ1-1; D gene unclear. The ends were cut back, 6 bases at V and 5 bases at J, with 13 bases in the middle. The germline V gene has CDR1 WSHSY and CDR2 SAAADI. This CDR3 has 13 amino acids. The CDR3 DNA is TGCGCCAGCAGACAGCGGGAGCGGACTGAAGCTTTCTTT. Translating it yields CASRQRERTEAFF.

The rearrangement joins TRBV5-6 to TRBJ1-6, with TRBD1 matching over 10 bases. With V trimmed by 5 bases and J by 6 bases, 5 bases remained unmatched. There are 15 residues in the CDR3. CDR1 SGHDT and CDR2 YYEEEE come from the germline V gene. CDR3 sequence: CASRRQGASNSPLHF. Here the CDR3 DNA reads TGTGCCAGCAGGAGACAGGGGGCTAGTAATTCACCCCTCCACTTT.

V and J are TRBV11-2 and TRBJ1-2; tentative D call: TRBD1 (6 bases). V lost 8 bases to trimming and J lost 6 bases, with 19 bases between them. The germline V gene encodes CDR1 SGHAT and CDR2 FQNNGV. The CDR3 runs 14 residues. CDR3 coding DNA: TGTGCCAGCGGCAATAGGGGGATTCGAGATGGCTACACCTTC. Protein: CASGNRGIRDGYTF.

The chain links TRBV7-2 to TRBJ2-3, with 9 bases fitting TRBD1. The CDR3 is 15 amino acids. The germline CDR1 and CDR2 sequences are SGHTA and FQGNSA. Losses at the gene ends were 7 bases for V and 4 bases for J; bases not matched to a gene: 9. The CDR3 nucleotides read TGTGCCAGCACCCGGGACAGGGCATCCTCAGATACGCAGTATTTT. It codes for CASTRDRASSDTQYF.

The chain carries TRBV7-9 and TRBJ2-7, with TRBD2 matching over 9 bases. The V gene's germline CDR1 is SEHNR and CDR2 FQNEAQ (reference sequence). With V trimmed by 4 bases and J by 2 bases, 15 bases remained unmatched. The CDR3 sequence is 18 residues long. The CDR3 spells CASSSPLTSGKGAYEQYF. The CDR3 DNA sequence: TGTGCCAGCAGCTCACCCTTGACTAGCGGAAAGGGGGCCTACGAGCAGTACTTC.

Ten or more counts support this clone. The chain couples TRBV6-5 to TRBJ2-7, with 8 positions matching TRBD2. The CDR3 is 15 residues long. Per germline, CDR1 MNHEY and CDR2 SVGAGI. V lost 5 bases, J lost 6 bases, and 12 bases stayed unmatched. CDR3 DNA sequence: TGTGCCAGCAGTCCTGAGCTCGGGACTAGTACCGAGCAGTACTTC. It encodes CASSPELGTSTEQYF.

The V call is TRBV30, the J call TRBJ1-2; D gene ambiguous. V shed 5 bases and J shed 2 bases, with 12 bases lying between them. The CDR3 length is 13 residues. Germline V gene data show CDR1 as GTSNPN and CDR2 as SVGIG (reference sequence). This chain's CDR3 is CAWRKEGNYGYTF. The CDR3 bases are TGTGCCTGGCGGAAGGAAGGAAACTATGGCTACACCTTC.

The chain is built from TRBV9 and TRBJ2-5; D not resolved. The germline V gene encodes CDR1 SGDLS and CDR2 YYNGEE. The V end was cut by 0 bases, the J end by 4 bases, with 10 bases between. The CDR3 is 14 amino acids. The CDR3 loop is CASSVGSDPETQYF. The CDR3 DNA is TGTGCCAGCAGCGTAGGTTCGGACCCAGAGACCCAGTACTTC.

In DNA, the CDR3 is TGTGCCAGCTCTCCGGGACAGGGGGCGCGGGAGACCCAGTACTTC. The encoded protein is CASSPGQGARETQYF. The chain is built from TRBV18 and TRBJ2-5; 12 nucleotides match TRBD1. CDR3 length: 15 amino acids. Germline V gene data show CDR1 as KGHSH and CDR2 as LQKENI. V was clipped by 6 bases and J by 5 bases; unmatched bases: 7. The whole variable domain, filled in from reference TRBV18 and TRBJ2-5, reads NAGVMQNPRHLVRRRGQEARLRCSPMKGHSHVYWYRQLPEEGLKFMVYLQKENIIDESGMPKERFSAEFPKEGPSILRIQQVVRGDSAAYFCASSPGQGARETQYFGPGTRLLVL.

V and J are TRBV4-1 and TRBJ2-7; 7 positions match TRBD1. V trimming: 4 bases; J trimming: 8 bases; junction bases outside the gene matches: 14. Germline values: CDR1 MGHRA, CDR2 YSYEKL. The CDR3 sequence is 15 residues long. The CDR3 protein is CASSRRDSAPTQQYF. CDR3 bases: TGCGCCAGCAGCCGTCGGGACAGCGCACCTACGCAGCAGTACTTC.

This chain links TRBV4-3 with TRBJ1-2; D is unclear. Looked up from germline, CDR1 is LGHNA and CDR2 is YSLEER. The V end lost 1 base, the J end lost 4 bases, and 16 bases lay between the germline ends. The CDR3 contains 16 residues. CDR3 DNA sequence: TGCGCCAGCAGCCAAGGGTCCGGACGGACCTTCTATGGCTACACCTTC. Residues: CASSQGSGRTFYGYTF.

This chain joins TRBV29-1 and TRBJ2-2; D remains unclear. Germline V gene sequence: CDR1 SQVTM, CDR2 ANQGSEA. The CDR3 is made up of 13 amino acids. V dropped 4 bases and J dropped 7 bases, with 13 bases sitting between them. Written as DNA, the CDR3 is TGCAGCGTTGGTCCTCTTGGCCTCGGGGAGCTGTTTTTT. This gives the protein CSVGPLGLGELFF.

The chain recombines TRBV10-3 with TRBJ2-5; 13 nucleotides line up with TRBD2. V lost 4 bases to trimming and J lost 4 bases; unmatched junction nucleotides: 9. The CDR3 consists of 17 residues. Germline CDR1 is ENHRY and CDR2 is SYGVKD. This chain's CDR3 is CAISVPTSGGFRETQYF. CDR3 nucleotides: TGTGCCATCAGTGTCCCGACTAGCGGGGGGTTCCGAGAGACCCAGTACTTC.

This clone was recorded once. The chain recombines TRBV5-6 with TRBJ2-3, with TRBD2 as a possible D gene (5 bases). V dropped 4 bases and J dropped 0 bases, with 12 bases sitting between them. The CDR3 length is 15 residues. Germline-derived CDR1 and CDR2 are SGHDT and YYEEEE. The CDR3 DNA is TGTGCCAGCAGCCCGGGGATTTTAAGCACAGATACGCAGTATTTT. Translating it yields CASSPGILSTDTQYF.

The chain carries TRBV10-3 and TRBJ2-3; no definite D call. Per germline, CDR1 ENHRY and CDR2 SYGVKD. This CDR3 region has 11 residues. V dropped 4 bases and J dropped 7 bases, with 6 bases sitting between them. DNA of the CDR3: TGTGCCATCAGTGGGGAATATACGCAGTATTTT. This codes for CAISGEYTQYF.

The gene calls are TRBV6-1 and TRBJ2-1; either TRBD1 or TRBD2 may supply D (6 bases each). V was pared by 8 bases and J by 9 bases, with 14 bases between. This CDR3 has 12 amino acids. Germline CDR1 reads MNHNS; CDR2 reads SASEGT. The CDR3 DNA is TGTGCCAGCGGGACCGGGGGCAGTGAGCAGTTCTTC. Its translation is CASGTGGSEQFF.

The V call is TRBV29-1, the J call TRBJ1-1; no clear D gene. Between the trimmed V and J ends, which lost 5 bases and 1 base, there was a span of 8 bases. CDR3 length equals 12 residues. The germline V gene encodes CDR1 SQVTM and CDR2 ANQGSEA. The CDR3 loop is CSVSPGNTEAFF. For the CDR3, the DNA is TGCAGCGTTTCCCCAGGGAACACTGAAGCTTTCTTT.